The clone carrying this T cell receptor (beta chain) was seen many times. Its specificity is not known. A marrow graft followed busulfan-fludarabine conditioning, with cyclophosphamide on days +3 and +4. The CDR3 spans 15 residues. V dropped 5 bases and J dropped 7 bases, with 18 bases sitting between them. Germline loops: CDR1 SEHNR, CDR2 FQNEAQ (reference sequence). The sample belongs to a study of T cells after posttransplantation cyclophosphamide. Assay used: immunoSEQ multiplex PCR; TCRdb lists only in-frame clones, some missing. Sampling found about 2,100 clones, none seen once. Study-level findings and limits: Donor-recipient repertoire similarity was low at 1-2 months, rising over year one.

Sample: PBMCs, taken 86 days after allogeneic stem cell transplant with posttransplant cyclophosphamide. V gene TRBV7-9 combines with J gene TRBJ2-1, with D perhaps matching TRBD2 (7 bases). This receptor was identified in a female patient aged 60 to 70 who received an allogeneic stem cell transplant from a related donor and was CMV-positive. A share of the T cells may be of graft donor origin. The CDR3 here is CASSTSGGAGNEQFF. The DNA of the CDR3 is TGTGCCAGCAGCACCAGTGGGGGGGCGGGGAATGAGCAGTTCTTC.